The clone carrying this T cell receptor (beta chain) appeared a few times. This entry is derived from a study of cytomegalovirus exposure and HLA in healthy donors. Study details: There were 75 million to 95 million unique TCRs (from HLA-typed donors) in an early data release.

Amplification used 60 Vbeta primers and 13 Jbeta primers. Sequenced by immunoSEQ multiplex PCR; TCRdb stores in-frame clones only, minus some. The data show 150,000 to 200,000 clones, roughly an eighth seen once. The clonotype comes from a man between 50 and 59 years old in good health and CMV-seropositive. The sequenced sample was PBMCs.

This chain's CDR3 is CATSRDDLTVGNQPQHF. The CDR3 region has the DNA TGTGCCACCAGCAGAGATGATCTCACAGTGGGCAATCAGCCCCAGCATTTT. The V and J genes are TRBV15 and TRBJ1-5; no clear D. Germline V gene data show CDR1 as LNHNV and CDR2 as YYDKDF (reference sequence). The CDR3 runs 17 residues. V lost 0 bases and J lost 2, with 14 bases in between.